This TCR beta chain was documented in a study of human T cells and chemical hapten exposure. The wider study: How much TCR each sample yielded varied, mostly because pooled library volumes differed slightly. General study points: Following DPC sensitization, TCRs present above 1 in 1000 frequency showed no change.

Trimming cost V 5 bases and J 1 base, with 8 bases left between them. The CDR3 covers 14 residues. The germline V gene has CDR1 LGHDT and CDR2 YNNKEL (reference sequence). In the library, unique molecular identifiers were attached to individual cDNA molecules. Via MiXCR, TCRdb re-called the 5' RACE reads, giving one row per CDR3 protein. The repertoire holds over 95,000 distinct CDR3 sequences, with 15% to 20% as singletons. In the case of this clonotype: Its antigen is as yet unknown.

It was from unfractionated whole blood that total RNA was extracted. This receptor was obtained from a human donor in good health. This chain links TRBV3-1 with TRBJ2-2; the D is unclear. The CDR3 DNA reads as TGTGCCAGCAGCTCTGGCGGGAACACCGGGGAGCTGTTTTTT. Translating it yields CASSSGGNTGELFF.